This T cell receptor beta chain was found in a study of T cell responses to AZD1222 COVID-19 vaccine. General study points: Repertoires were obtained only post-peak T cell response. There were vaccine-associated CD4 TCRs across spike, dominant at 160-218 and 743-854. Clonal diversity may have been underestimated in mostly white British donors.

Whether given at about 4 or about 12 weeks, second doses were pooled. Only a few counts were recorded for this clone. Its antigen is currently unknown. Profiled with immunoSEQ multiplex PCR; TCRdb holds only in-frame clones, not every one. The sample lists 95,000 to 100,000 clones, 87% occurring once. The source was peripheral blood, collected 28 days after the second AZD1222 dose. This sequence originates from an adult who received the AZD1222 COVID-19 vaccine.

This CDR3 reads CASRVTGDEKLFF. Written as DNA, the CDR3 is TGTGCCAGCAGGGTGACAGGGGACGAAAAACTGTTTTTT. The chain uses TRBV7-9 and TRBJ1-4; 8 bases fit TRBD1. The CDR3 spans 13 residues. With 6 bases clipped from V and 8 bases from J, the junction kept 5 bases outside the gene matches. CDR1 SEHNR and CDR2 FQNEAQ come from the germline V gene (reference sequence).